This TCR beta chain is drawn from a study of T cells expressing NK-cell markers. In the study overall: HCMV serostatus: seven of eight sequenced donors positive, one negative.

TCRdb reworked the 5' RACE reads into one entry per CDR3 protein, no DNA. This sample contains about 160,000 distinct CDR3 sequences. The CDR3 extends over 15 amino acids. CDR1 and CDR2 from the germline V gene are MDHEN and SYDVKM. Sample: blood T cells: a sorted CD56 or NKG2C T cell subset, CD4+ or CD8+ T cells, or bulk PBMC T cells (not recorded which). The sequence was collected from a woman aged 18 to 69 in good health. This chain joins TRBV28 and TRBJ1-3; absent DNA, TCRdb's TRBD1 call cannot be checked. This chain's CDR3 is CASSLSVRGGNTIYF.